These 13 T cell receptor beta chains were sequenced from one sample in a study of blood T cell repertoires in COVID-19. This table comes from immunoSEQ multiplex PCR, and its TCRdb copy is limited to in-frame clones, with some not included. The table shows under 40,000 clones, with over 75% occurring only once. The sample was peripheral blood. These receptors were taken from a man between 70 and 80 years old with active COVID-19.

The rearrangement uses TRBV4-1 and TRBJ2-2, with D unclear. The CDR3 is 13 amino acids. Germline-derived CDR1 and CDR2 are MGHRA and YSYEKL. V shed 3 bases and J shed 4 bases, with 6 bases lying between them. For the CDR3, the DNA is TGCGCCAGCAGCCAGTATCTCACCGGGGAGCTGTTTTTT. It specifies CASSQYLTGELFF.

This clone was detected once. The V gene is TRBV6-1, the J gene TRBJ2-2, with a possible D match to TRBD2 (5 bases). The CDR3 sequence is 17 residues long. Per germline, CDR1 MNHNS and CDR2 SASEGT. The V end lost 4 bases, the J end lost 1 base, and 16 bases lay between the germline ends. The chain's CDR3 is CASSVARTFQNTGELFF. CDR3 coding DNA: TGTGCCAGCAGTGTAGCGAGGACTTTCCAGAACACCGGGGAGCTGTTTTTT.

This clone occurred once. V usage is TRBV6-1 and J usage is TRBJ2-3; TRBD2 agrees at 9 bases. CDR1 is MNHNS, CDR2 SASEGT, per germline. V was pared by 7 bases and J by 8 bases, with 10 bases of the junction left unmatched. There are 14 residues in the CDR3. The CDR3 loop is CASNLAGPTGTQYF. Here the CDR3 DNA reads TGTGCCAGCAACCTAGCGGGGCCCACGGGTACGCAGTATTTT.

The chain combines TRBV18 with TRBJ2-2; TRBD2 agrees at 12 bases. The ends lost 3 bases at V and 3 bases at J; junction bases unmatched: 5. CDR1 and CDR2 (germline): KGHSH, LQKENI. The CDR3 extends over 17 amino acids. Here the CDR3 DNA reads TGTGCCAGCTCACCCCCAACTAGCGGGAGGCACACCGGGGAGCTGTTTTTT. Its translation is CASSPPTSGRHTGELFF.

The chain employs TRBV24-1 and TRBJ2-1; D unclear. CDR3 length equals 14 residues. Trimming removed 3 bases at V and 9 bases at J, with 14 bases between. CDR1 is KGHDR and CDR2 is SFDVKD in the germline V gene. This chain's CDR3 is CATSDPPSATEQFF. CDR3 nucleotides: TGTGCCACCAGTGATCCTCCAAGCGCTACTGAGCAGTTCTTC.

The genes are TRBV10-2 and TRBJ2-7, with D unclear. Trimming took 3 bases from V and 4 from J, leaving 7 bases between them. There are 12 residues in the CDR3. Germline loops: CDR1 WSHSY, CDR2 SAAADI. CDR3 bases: TGCGCCAGCAGTGAATACAGATACGAGCAGTACTTC. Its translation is CASSEYRYEQYF.

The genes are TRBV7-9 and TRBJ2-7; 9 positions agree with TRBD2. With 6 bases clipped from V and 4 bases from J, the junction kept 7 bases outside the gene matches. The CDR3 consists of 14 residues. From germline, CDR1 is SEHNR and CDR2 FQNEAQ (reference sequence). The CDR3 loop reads CASSSGTSSYEQYF. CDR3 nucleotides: TGTGCCAGCAGTTCCGGGACTAGCAGTTACGAGCAGTACTTC.

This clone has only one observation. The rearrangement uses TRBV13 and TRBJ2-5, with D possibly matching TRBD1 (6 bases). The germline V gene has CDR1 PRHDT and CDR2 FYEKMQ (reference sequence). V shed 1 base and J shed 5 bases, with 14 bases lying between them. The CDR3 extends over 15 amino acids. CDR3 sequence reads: CASSLVPTGGETQYF. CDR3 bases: TGTGCCAGCAGCTTAGTCCCGACAGGCGGGGAGACCCAGTACTTC.

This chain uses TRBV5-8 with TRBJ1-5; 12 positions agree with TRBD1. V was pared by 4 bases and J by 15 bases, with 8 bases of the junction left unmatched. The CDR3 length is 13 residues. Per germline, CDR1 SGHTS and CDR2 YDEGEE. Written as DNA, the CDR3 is TGTGCCAGCAGCCGGGACAGGGGGCCATCCGGGCATTTT. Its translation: CASSRDRGPSGHF.

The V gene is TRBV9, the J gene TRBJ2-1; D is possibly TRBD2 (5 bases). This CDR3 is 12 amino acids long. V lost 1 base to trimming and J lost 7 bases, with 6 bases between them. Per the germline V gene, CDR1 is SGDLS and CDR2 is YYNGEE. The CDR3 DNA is TGTGCCAGCAGCGTACGGGATAATGAGCAGTTCTTC. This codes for CASSVRDNEQFF. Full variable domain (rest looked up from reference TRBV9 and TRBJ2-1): DSGVTQTPKHLITATGQRVTLRCSPRSGDLSVYWYQQSLDQGLQFLIQYYNGEERAKGNILERFSAQQFPDLHSELNLSSLELGDSALYFCASSVRDNEQFFGPGTRLTVL.

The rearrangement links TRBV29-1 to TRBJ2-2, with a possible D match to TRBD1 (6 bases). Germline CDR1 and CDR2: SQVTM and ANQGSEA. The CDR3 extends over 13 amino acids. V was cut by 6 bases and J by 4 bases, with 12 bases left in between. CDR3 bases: TGCAGCGTCGTCGGACAGCCCACCGGGGAGCTGTTTTTT. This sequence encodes CSVVGQPTGELFF.

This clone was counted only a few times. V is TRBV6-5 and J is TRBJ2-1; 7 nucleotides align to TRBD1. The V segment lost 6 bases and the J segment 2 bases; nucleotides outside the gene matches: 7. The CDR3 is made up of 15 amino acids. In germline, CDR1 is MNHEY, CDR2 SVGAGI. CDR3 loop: CASRNRQGAYNEQFF. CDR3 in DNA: TGTGCCAGCAGAAACAGACAGGGAGCCTACAATGAGCAGTTCTTC.

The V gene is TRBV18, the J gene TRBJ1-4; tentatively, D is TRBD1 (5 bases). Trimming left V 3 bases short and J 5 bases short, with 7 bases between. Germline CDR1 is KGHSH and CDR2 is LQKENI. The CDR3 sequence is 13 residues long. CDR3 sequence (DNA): TGTGCCAGCTCACCGGGGCTCAATGAAAAACTGTTTTTT. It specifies CASSPGLNEKLFF. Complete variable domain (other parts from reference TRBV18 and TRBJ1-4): NAGVMQNPRHLVRRRGQEARLRCSPMKGHSHVYWYRQLPEEGLKFMVYLQKENIIDESGMPKERFSAEFPKEGPSILRIQQVVRGDSAAYFCASSPGLNEKLFFGSGTQLSVL.